The 25 T cell receptor beta chains in this list originate from one sample, sequenced in a study of shared clonotypes between healthy human individuals. Sequencing used immunoSEQ multiplex PCR; TCRdb keeps in-frame clones, though not all of them. In the table there are about 2.1 million clones, 90% to 95% of which are singletons. CD45RO-negative, CCR7-positively selected cells formed the naive CD8 fraction, excluding terminally differentiated effector memory CD45RA+ cells. The sequenced sample was naive CD8+ T cells from PBMCs. The source of these receptors is a young man in good health. Some clones in this sample may be carry-over from other donors' samples.

This chain connects TRBV27 to TRBJ2-1, with 7 nucleotides matching TRBD2. The CDR3 loop spans 14 amino acids. V lost 1 base to trimming and J lost 6 bases; unmatched junction nucleotides: 3. Germline lookup yields CDR1 MNHEY and CDR2 SMNVEV (reference sequence). The CDR3 DNA reads as TGTGCCAGCAGTTTATGGACTAGGATCAATGAGCAGTTCTTC. Its translation is CASSLWTRINEQFF.

V usage is TRBV5-1 and J usage is TRBJ2-6; D unresolved. Germline CDR1 SGHRS, CDR2 YFSETQ. Trimming stripped 0 bases from V and 2 bases from J, with 6 bases between. The CDR3 loop spans 15 amino acids. CDR3 region: CASSLAGPGANVLTF. The CDR3 nucleotides are TGCGCCAGCAGCTTGGCGGGTCCTGGGGCCAACGTCCTGACTTTC.

The rearrangement uses TRBV6-1 and TRBJ1-2; no firm D call. CDR1 and CDR2 from the germline V gene are MNHNS and SASEGT. CDR3 length: 15 amino acids. V was shortened by 1 base and J by 4 bases, with 13 bases between the two germline ends. CDR3 in amino acids: CASSEVGDDTYGYTF. In DNA, the CDR3 is TGTGCCAGCAGTGAAGTGGGAGATGATACCTATGGCTACACCTTC.

The chain carries TRBV7-9 and TRBJ2-1; 10 nucleotides match TRBD1. The CDR3 totals 15 residues. Germline CDR1 reads SEHNR; CDR2 reads FQNEAQ (reference sequence). J gave up 9 bases and V 5 bases, and 10 bases lay outside the gene matches. In DNA, the CDR3 is TGTGCCAGCAGCCTTGACAGGGGGCCTTCCTCTGAGCAGTTCTTC. It translates to CASSLDRGPSSEQFF.

In DNA, the CDR3 is TGTGCCAGCAGCTTCTTGACTAGCGGGAGAGTTGAAACAGATACGCAGTATTTT. It yields the protein CASSFLTSGRVETDTQYF. V is TRBV11-2 and J is TRBJ2-3; 12 nucleotides align to TRBD2. The CDR3 is 18 residues long. The trim removed 3 bases at V and 3 bases at J, leaving 10 bases unmatched. Germline CDR1 is SGHAT and CDR2 is FQNNGV.

CDR3 coding DNA: TGCAGCGTTGAGCAGATTGTCAATGAGCAGTTCTTC. Translated: CSVEQIVNEQFF. The chain is built from TRBV29-1 and TRBJ2-1, with unresolved D. The V and J ends lost 3 bases and 6 bases respectively, with 9 bases between them. This CDR3 contains 12 residues. The germline CDR1 and CDR2 sequences are SQVTM and ANQGSEA.

This clone was found once. The chain combines TRBV9 with TRBJ2-1, with 9 nucleotides matching TRBD2. The CDR3 runs 15 residues. Germline loops: CDR1 SGDLS, CDR2 YYNGEE. V was pared by 2 bases and J by 2 bases, with 2 bases of the junction left unmatched. The CDR3 coding sequence is TGTGCCAGCAGCGTCCGACTAGCGGCCTACAATGAGCAGTTCTTC. This gives the protein CASSVRLAAYNEQFF. The full variable domain, completed using reference TRBV9 and TRBJ2-1, is DSGVTQTPKHLITATGQRVTLRCSPRSGDLSVYWYQQSLDQGLQFLIQYYNGEERAKGNILERFSAQQFPDLHSELNLSSLELGDSALYFCASSVRLAAYNEQFFGPGTRLTVL.

This chain uses TRBV2 with TRBJ2-7; possible D gene TRBD2, 5 bases. The V gene lost 9 bases and the J gene lost 7 bases, with 22 bases spanning the gap. CDR3 size: 14 residues. CDR1 and CDR2 from the germline V gene are SNHLY and FYNNEI. CDR3 residues: CARSLPDSGSEQYF. DNA for the CDR3: TGTGCCAGAAGCCTGCCGGACTCGGGGTCGGAGCAGTACTTC.

The V call is TRBV11-2, the J call TRBJ1-3; no firm D call. There are 15 residues in the CDR3. V dropped 5 bases and J dropped 6 bases, with 17 bases sitting between them. Per the germline V gene, CDR1 is SGHAT and CDR2 is FQNNGV. CDR3 sequence (DNA): TGTGCCAGCAGCCTGCCTTCGTTCCTGGAAAACACCATATATTTT. Translating it yields CASSLPSFLENTIYF.

The rearrangement uses TRBV27 and TRBJ1-5; no definite D call. The length of the CDR3 is 14 residues. The germline CDR1 and CDR2 sequences are MNHEY and SMNVEV (reference sequence). V was shortened by 6 bases and J by 7 bases, with 16 bases between the two germline ends. CDR3 protein: CASSFGHLKQPQHF. CDR3 DNA: TGTGCCAGCAGCTTCGGTCACCTCAAACAGCCCCAGCATTTT.

For the CDR3, the DNA is TGTGCCAGTAGTATCATGGTAGTACCGGGACGTATTCAAGAGACCCAGTACTTC. Its protein is CASSIMVVPGRIQETQYF. V gene TRBV19 combines with J gene TRBJ2-5, with D perhaps given as TRBD1 or TRBD2 (5 bases each). Germline CDR1 LNHDA, CDR2 SQIVND (reference sequence). CDR3 length equals 18 residues. Trimming took 3 bases from V and 2 from J, leaving 22 bases between them.

This sequence joins TRBV29-1 and TRBJ2-1; 11 positions agree with TRBD1. V gave up 7 bases and J gave up 9 bases; unmatched junction bases: 5. CDR1 and CDR2 from the germline V gene are SQVTM and ANQGSEA. The CDR3 runs 12 residues. The CDR3 region is CSDGTGGGEQFF. The DNA for the CDR3 is TGCAGCGACGGGACAGGGGGGGGTGAGCAGTTCTTC.

The V gene is TRBV7-2, the J gene TRBJ1-4; TRBD1 is a possible D gene (6 bases). The germline gives CDR1 SGHTA, CDR2 FQGNSA. This CDR3 contains 15 residues. The V end was cut by 1 base, the J end by 6 bases, with 12 bases between. The chain's CDR3 is CASSLVSGDYEKLFF. The DNA of the CDR3 is TGTGCCAGCAGCTTAGTGTCAGGGGATTATGAAAAACTGTTTTTT. The variable domain in full, completed from reference TRBV7-2 and TRBJ1-4, reads GAGVSQSPSNKVTEKGKDVELRCDPISGHTALYWYRQSLGQGLEFLIYFQGNSAPDKSGLPSDRFSAERTGGSVSTLTIQRTQQEDSAVYLCASSLVSGDYEKLFFGSGTQLSVL.

This clone has only a few counts. V usage is TRBV5-1 and J usage is TRBJ1-1; D unresolved. The CDR3 length is 14 residues. Looked up from germline, CDR1 is SGHRS and CDR2 is YFSETQ. Trimming stripped 4 bases from V and 7 bases from J, with 17 bases between. CDR3 sequence (DNA): TGCGCCAGCAGCCCAAGTCGGCCCCAGCGTGAAGCTTTCTTT. Translated, it gives CASSPSRPQREAFF.

The chain employs TRBV29-1 and TRBJ1-2, with 11 bases lining up with TRBD1. Trimming took 5 bases from V and 5 from J; bases not matched to a gene: 7. From germline, CDR1 is SQVTM and CDR2 ANQGSEA. This CDR3 has 14 amino acids. The CDR3 here is CSVRGQGARYGYTF. In nucleotides, the CDR3 is TGCAGCGTTCGAGGACAGGGGGCGCGGTATGGCTACACCTTC. Full variable domain (remainder filled in from reference TRBV29-1 and TRBJ1-2): SAVISQKPSRDICQRGTSLTIQCQVDSQVTMMFWYRQQPGQSLTLIATANQGSEATYESGFVIDKFPISRPNLTFSTLTVSNMSPEDSSIYLCSVRGQGARYGYTFGSGTRLTVV.

The chain links TRBV6-6 to TRBJ2-2; tentative D call: TRBD1 (6 bases). Germline-derived CDR1 and CDR2 are MNHNY and SVGAGI (reference sequence). The CDR3 spans 13 residues. V was cut by 7 bases and J by 5 bases, with 11 bases left in between. CDR3 sequence: CASIATGTGELFF. The CDR3 bases are TGTGCCAGCATAGCCACAGGGACCGGGGAGCTGTTTTTT.

This clone was observed once. The V and J genes are TRBV9 and TRBJ2-7; 7 bases match TRBD2. Losses at the gene ends were 4 bases for V and 5 bases for J; bases not matched to a gene: 12. Germline CDR1 is SGDLS and CDR2 is YYNGEE. The CDR3 is made up of 15 amino acids. The CDR3 DNA is TGTGCCAGCAGCAGGGCCGGGGGGTCCTTGGACGAGCAGTACTTC. It encodes CASSRAGGSLDEQYF.

Here the CDR3 reads CASSSGLAGDTQYF. The CDR3 DNA follows: TGTGCCAGTAGTTCAGGACTAGCGGGAGATACGCAGTATTTT. V and J are TRBV19 and TRBJ2-3; 11 positions agree with TRBD2. The germline CDR1 and CDR2 sequences are LNHDA and SQIVND (reference sequence). This CDR3 has 14 residues. V lost 5 bases and J lost 5; bases outside the gene matches: 3.

The chain carries TRBV5-4 and TRBJ1-1, with a tentative D call TRBD1 (5 bases). V shed 0 bases and J shed 3 bases, with 15 bases lying between them. Germline V gene data show CDR1 as SGHNT and CDR2 as YYREEE (reference sequence). This CDR3 has 16 amino acids. CDR3 region: CASSLEQDQADTEAFF. In nucleotides, the CDR3 is TGTGCCAGCAGCTTGGAACAGGACCAAGCAGACACTGAAGCTTTCTTT.

The chain links TRBV4-3 to TRBJ2-2, with 12 bases identical to TRBD2. CDR1 and CDR2 from the germline V gene are LGHNA and YSLEER. CDR3 size: 15 residues. The ends lost 1 base at V and 8 bases at J; junction bases unmatched: 2. The CDR3 DNA follows: TGCGCCAGCAGCCAAGGACTAGCGGGAGAGGGGGAGCTGTTTTTT. Protein product: CASSQGLAGEGELFF.

The chain recombines TRBV11-2 with TRBJ2-3, with D hard to call. V was shortened by 2 bases and J by 7 bases, with 10 bases between the two germline ends. CDR3 size: 13 residues. Germline V gene lookup returns CDR1 SGHAT and CDR2 FQNNGV. The CDR3 reads CASSLFGENTQYF. Written as DNA, the CDR3 is TGTGCCAGCAGCTTATTCGGAGAAAATACGCAGTATTTT.

J is TRBJ2-1 and V is TRBV28; possible D gene TRBD1, 10 bases. Germline V gene sequence: CDR1 MDHEN, CDR2 SYDVKM. V lost 5 bases and J lost 5, with 28 bases in between. The CDR3 extends over 19 amino acids. CDR3 DNA sequence: TGTGCCAGCAGTCCCAGACAGGGGGCCCGGGCTAGCGGGGACAATGAGCAGTTCTTC. Encoded protein: CASSPRQGARASGDNEQFF.

CDR3 sequence (DNA): TGTGCCAGCAGTCGACAGGAGAACACCGGGGAGCTGTTTTTT. Encoded protein: CASSRQENTGELFF. The chain is built from TRBV25-1 and TRBJ2-2, with TRBD1 as a possible D gene (6 bases). The germline V gene has CDR1 MGHDK and CDR2 SYGVNS. The CDR3 contains 14 residues. The germline V and J ends were trimmed by 5 bases and 1 base, with 8 bases remaining between them.

The rearrangement uses TRBV28 and TRBJ1-2; unclear D gene. The CDR3 spans 13 residues. V dropped 7 bases and J dropped 0 bases, with 9 bases sitting between them. Looked up from germline, CDR1 is MDHEN and CDR2 is SYDVKM. CDR3 DNA: TGTGCCAGCACCTGGGCCCCTAACTATGGCTACACCTTC. Translated, it gives CASTWAPNYGYTF.

The chain employs TRBV7-9 and TRBJ2-3; 8 bases fit TRBD2. Germline V CDR1 and CDR2: SEHNR, FQNEAQ (reference sequence). The CDR3 covers 16 residues. The trim removed 3 bases at V and 0 bases at J, leaving 5 bases unmatched. CDR3 protein: CASSFRLATSTDTQYF. The CDR3 nucleotides read TGTGCCAGCAGCTTCAGACTAGCGACTAGCACAGATACGCAGTATTTT.